This passage covers 8 T cell receptor beta chains from one sample sequenced in a study of blood T cell repertoires in COVID-19. Produced via immunoSEQ multiplex PCR; TCRdb's table is partial and in-frame only. The sample has roughly 250,000 clones; approximately 90% are singletons. The sample taken for sequencing was peripheral blood. The source is a man aged 30-40 years with acute or convalescent COVID-19.

The V gene is TRBV6-6, the J gene TRBJ1-4; TRBD1 aligns across 7 bases. Germline V gene sequence: CDR1 MNHNY, CDR2 SVGAGI (reference sequence). The trim removed 6 bases at V and 7 bases at J, leaving 5 bases unmatched. The CDR3 runs 13 residues. The CDR3: CASRSGTAEKLFF. The DNA for the CDR3 is TGTGCCAGCAGGTCCGGGACAGCTGAAAAACTGTTTTTT.

This clone showed up just a few times. This chain uses TRBV19 with TRBJ1-2; D call uncertain. The V gene's germline CDR1 is LNHDA and CDR2 SQIVND (reference sequence). CDR3 length: 17 residues. Between the trimmed V and J ends, which lost 7 bases and 0 bases, there was a span of 21 bases. In DNA form, the CDR3 reads TGTGCCAGTACCACGCAAGGCGGGGTTGGGCCTAACTATGGCTACACCTTC. Translation gives CASTTQGGVGPNYGYTF. The whole variable domain, filled in from reference TRBV19 and TRBJ1-2, reads DGGITQSPKYLFRKEGQNVTLSCEQNLNHDAMYWYRQDPGQGLRLIYYSQIVNDFQKGDIAEGYSVSREKKESFPLTVTSAQKNPTAFYLCASTTQGGVGPNYGYTFGSGTRLTVV.

The chain is built from TRBV5-1 and TRBJ2-7, with a possible D match to TRBD2 (5 bases). This CDR3 is 14 amino acids long. Germline V gene data show CDR1 as SGHRS and CDR2 as YFSETQ. The V end lost 4 bases, the J end lost 2 bases, and 13 bases lay between the germline ends. The CDR3 nucleotides are TGCGCCAGCAGCCGAACCGGGGTCCCCTACGAGCAGTACTTC. Amino acid sequence: CASSRTGVPYEQYF.

The V and J genes are TRBV4-1 and TRBJ1-4; 7 positions match TRBD1. From germline, CDR1 is MGHRA and CDR2 YSYEKL. This CDR3 is built from 15 residues. Trimming cost V 6 bases and J 7 bases; bases outside gene matches: 11. The CDR3 bases are TGCGCCAGCAGGCGCACAGGGGAGTCGAGTGAAAAACTGTTTTTT. Protein sequence: CASRRTGESSEKLFF.

The chain has TRBV15 and TRBJ1-6; D ambiguous. Germline CDR1 reads LNHNV; CDR2 reads YYDKDF (reference sequence). CDR3 size: 14 residues. Between the trimmed V and J ends, which lost 2 bases and 8 bases, there was a span of 10 bases. The CDR3 DNA sequence: TGTGCCACCAGCAGAAGTAAAGAGTATTCACCCCTCCACTTT. This codes for CATSRSKEYSPLHF.

This clone is a singleton in its sample. The CDR3 here is CASSLGYTGGPSEQYF. DNA for the CDR3: TGTGCCAGCAGCTTGGGATATACAGGGGGCCCCTCCGAGCAGTACTTC. The V gene is TRBV5-4, the J gene TRBJ2-7; 9 positions agree with TRBD1. This CDR3 has 16 amino acids. The germline V gene encodes CDR1 SGHNT and CDR2 YYREEE (reference sequence). The V segment lost 0 bases and the J segment 6 bases; nucleotides outside the gene matches: 10.

J is TRBJ2-3 and V is TRBV9; 7 bases map to TRBD2. The CDR3 loop spans 16 amino acids. In germline, CDR1 is SGDLS, CDR2 YYNGEE. The V and J ends lost 0 bases and 2 bases, in that order; junction bases with no gene match: 6. As DNA, the CDR3 is TGTGCCAGCAGCGTAGTCGGCGGGGGTTACACAGATACGCAGTATTTT. Translating it yields CASSVVGGGYTDTQYF.

The CDR3: CASRHWDTEWNQPQHF. In DNA form, the CDR3 reads TGTGCCAGCCGCCACTGGGACACGGAATGGAATCAGCCCCAGCATTTT. The chain joins TRBV28 to TRBJ1-5; D is perhaps TRBD1 (6 bases). CDR1 MDHEN and CDR2 SYDVKM come from the germline V gene. The CDR3 is 16 residues long. V lost 8 bases and J lost 4, with 21 bases in between.